A single sample gave rise to the 11 T cell receptor beta chains below, sequenced in a study of identical twins. TCRdb redid the calling of the 5' RACE reads with MiXCR, one entry per CDR3 protein. The sample records 1.5 million to 2 million distinct CDR3 sequences, under 35% being singletons. The sequenced sample consisted of cord blood. Every receptor here comes from a newborn girl in good health.

The CDR3 region is CASSWASGGAYNEQYF. The CDR3 nucleotides read TGTGCCAGCAGCTGGGCTAGCGGGGGGGCCTACAATGAGCAGTACTTC. The V gene is TRBV7-2, the J gene TRBJ2-1, with 12 positions matching TRBD2. The end of the DNA aligns better with TRBJ2-7, so the J call may be wrong. The V gene's germline CDR1 is SGHTA and CDR2 FQGNSA. This CDR3 is built from 16 residues.

This clonotype was counted only a few times. The chain uses TRBV19 and TRBJ1-1; D perhaps matches TRBD1 (6 bases). The CDR3 sequence is 16 residues long. Trimming took 7 bases from V and 3 from J, leaving 21 bases between them. Germline loops: CDR1 LNHDA, CDR2 SQIVND (reference sequence). As DNA, the CDR3 is TGTGCCAGTACCAGTACCGCCAGGGGAATCGACACTGAAGCTTTCTTT. Translating it yields CASTSTARGIDTEAFF. The variable domain in full, with the rest retrieved from reference TRBV19 and TRBJ1-1, is DGGITQSPKYLFRKEGQNVTLSCEQNLNHDAMYWYRQDPGQGLRLIYYSQIVNDFQKGDIAEGYSVSREKKESFPLTVTSAQKNPTAFYLCASTSTARGIDTEAFFGQGTRLTVV.

This clonotype was seen only a few times. J is TRBJ2-7 and V is TRBV20-1; maybe TRBD1 (6 bases). The germline CDR1 and CDR2 sequences are DFQATT and SNEGSKA (reference sequence). CDR3 length: 14 amino acids. Trimming took off 5 bases at V and 0 bases at J, with 14 bases between the two ends. In DNA form, the CDR3 reads TGCAGTGCTTACCGACAGGCTAACTCCTACGAGCAGTACTTC. Translating it yields CSAYRQANSYEQYF.

This chain uses TRBV20-1 with TRBJ1-6; weak D call: TRBD1 (6 bases). Trimming shortened V by 2 bases and J by 7 bases, and 12 bases separated the two germline ends. CDR1 DFQATT and CDR2 SNEGSKA come from the germline V gene (reference sequence). The CDR3 extends over 14 amino acids. This chain's CDR3 is CSARRGGVNSPLHF. The DNA for the CDR3 is TGCAGTGCTAGAAGGGGGGGCGTCAATTCACCCCTCCACTTT.

The chain carries TRBV7-9 and TRBJ1-4; a possible D gene is TRBD1 (5 bases). CDR1 and CDR2 (germline): SEHNR, FQNEAQ (reference sequence). Trimming removed 5 bases from V and 8 bases from J, with 12 bases in between. The CDR3 loop spans 13 amino acids. The CDR3 spells CASSPAGLEKLFF. DNA for the CDR3: TGTGCCAGCAGCCCTGCGGGACTCGAAAAACTGTTTTTT.

A remark on this clonotype: Its ends do not fully match the called genes, so a read error is possible. The chain employs TRBV2 and TRBJ1-6; D unresolved. The CDR3 is 14 amino acids. The germline CDR1 and CDR2 sequences are SNHLY and FYNNEI. CDR3 in DNA: TGTGCCAGCAGTGAATTGCCCACTGCCGGACCCTTCCACTTT. This codes for CASSELPTAGPFHF. Together with reference TRBV2 and TRBJ1-6, the CDR3 gives the full variable domain: EPEVTQTPSHQVTQMGQEVILRCVPISNHLYFYWYRQILGQKVEFLVSFYNNEISEKSEIFDDQFSVERPDGSNFTLKIRSTKLEDSAMYFCASSELPTAGPFHFGNGTRLTVT.

The V gene is TRBV27, the J gene TRBJ2-7, with D maybe TRBD2 (5 bases). V was pared by 7 bases and J by 7 bases, with 23 bases between. CDR3 length: 15 amino acids. Germline V gene lookup returns CDR1 MNHEY and CDR2 SMNVEV (reference sequence). The CDR3 is CASTSERSYSNEQYF. The DNA of the CDR3 is TGTGCCAGCACTTCAGAGCGGTCCTACAGCAATGAGCAGTACTTC.

This clonotype was seen a handful of times. A much larger clone differs from this one at a single base, so this may be a read error. The chain employs TRBV3-1 and TRBJ2-4; D unclear. The DNA end is more similar to TRBJ2-7, so the J call may be wrong. CDR1 LGHDT and CDR2 YNNKEL come from the germline V gene (reference sequence). CDR3 length equals 13 residues. This CDR3 is CASSQVENYEQYF. In DNA form, the CDR3 reads TGTGCCAGCAGCCAAGTAGAAAACTACGAGCAGTACTTC.

This clonotype was counted at least ten times. The V and J genes are TRBV5-1 and TRBJ2-3; D uncertain. The CDR3 contains 15 residues. Germline-derived CDR1 and CDR2 are SGHRS and YFSETQ. Trimming removed 2 bases from V and 1 base from J, with 11 bases in between. The CDR3: CASSFSSGGTDTQYF. CDR3 sequence (DNA): TGCGCCAGCAGCTTTTCCAGTGGGGGCACAGATACGCAGTATTTT.

This clonotype was counted between two and nine times. The gene calls are TRBV4-1 and TRBJ2-1, with TRBD2 identical over 14 bases. The germline CDR1 and CDR2 sequences are MGHRA and YSYEKL. Trimming removed 2 bases from V and 8 bases from J; junction bases left unmatched: 5. The CDR3 length is 16 residues. CDR3 DNA: TGCGCCAGCAGCCAACCGACTAGCGGGAGGGCCGATGAGCAGTTCTTC. It codes for CASSQPTSGRADEQFF.

This clonotype has just a few counts. J is TRBJ2-7 and V is TRBV25-1; no clear D gene. The J call is doubtful: the DNA matches TRBJ2-5 better. The germline gives CDR1 MGHDK, CDR2 SYGVNS. The CDR3 sequence is 14 residues long. CDR3 nucleotides: TGTGCCAGCAGTGAATATAAGGGTGGTGAGACCCAGTACTTC. Its translation is CASSEYKGGETQYF.